This TCR beta chain emerged from a study of a mutant IDH1 vaccine in newly diagnosed glioma. Some clones are missing from TCRdb's copy, which holds only in-frame ones; the method was immunoSEQ multiplex PCR. Of 35,000 to 50,000 clones in the sample, 65% to 90% are singletons; the top ten hold approximately 5.5%. Notes on this clone: Its antigen is as yet unknown.

V lost 0 bases, J lost 4 bases, and 10 bases lay in between. This CDR3 is 15 amino acids long. The germline V gene has CDR1 LGHNA and CDR2 YNFKEQ. Time point specified: week 35, safety follow-up. In every dose of vaccine, 300 ug of mutant IDH1 20-mer peptide was given alongside topical imiquimod. This receptor was identified in a woman between 45 and 60 years old with glioma. The chain couples TRBV4-2 to TRBJ2-1, with D possibly matching TRBD1 (6 bases). The starting material was PBMCs, obtained from a glioma patient whose treatment included an IDH1 peptide vaccine. CDR3 sequence reads: CASSQDQDSYNEQFF. In DNA form, the CDR3 reads TGTGCCAGCAGCCAAGACCAGGACAGTTACAATGAGCAGTTCTTC.